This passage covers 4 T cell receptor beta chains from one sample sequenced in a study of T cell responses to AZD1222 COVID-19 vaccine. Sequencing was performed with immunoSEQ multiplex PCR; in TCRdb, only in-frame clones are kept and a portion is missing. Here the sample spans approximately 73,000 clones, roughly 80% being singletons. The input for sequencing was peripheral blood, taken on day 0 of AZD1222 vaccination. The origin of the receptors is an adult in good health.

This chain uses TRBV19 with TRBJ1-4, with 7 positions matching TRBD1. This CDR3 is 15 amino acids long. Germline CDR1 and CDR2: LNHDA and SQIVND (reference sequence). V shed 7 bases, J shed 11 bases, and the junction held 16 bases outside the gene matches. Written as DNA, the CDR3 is TGTGCCAGTACCCGATCCTCGGGACAGCTGCACAAACTGTTTTTT. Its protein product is CASTRSSGQLHKLFF. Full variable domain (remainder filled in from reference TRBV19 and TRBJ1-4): DGGITQSPKYLFRKEGQNVTLSCEQNLNHDAMYWYRQDPGQGLRLIYYSQIVNDFQKGDIAEGYSVSREKKESFPLTVTSAQKNPTAFYLCASTRSSGQLHKLFFGSGTQLSVL.

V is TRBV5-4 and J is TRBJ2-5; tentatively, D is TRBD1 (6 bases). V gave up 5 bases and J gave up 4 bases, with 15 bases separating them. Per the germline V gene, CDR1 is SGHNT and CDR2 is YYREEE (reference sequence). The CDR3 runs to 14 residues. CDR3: CASSKRTAGETQYF. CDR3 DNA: TGTGCCAGCAGTAAAAGGACAGCAGGAGAGACCCAGTACTTC.

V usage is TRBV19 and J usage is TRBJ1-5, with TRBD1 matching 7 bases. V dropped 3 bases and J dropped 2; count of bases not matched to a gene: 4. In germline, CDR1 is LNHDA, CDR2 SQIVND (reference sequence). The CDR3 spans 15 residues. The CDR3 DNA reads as TGTGCCAGTAGTATGGTAGGGGGCGGCAATCAGCCCCAGCATTTT. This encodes CASSMVGGGNQPQHF.

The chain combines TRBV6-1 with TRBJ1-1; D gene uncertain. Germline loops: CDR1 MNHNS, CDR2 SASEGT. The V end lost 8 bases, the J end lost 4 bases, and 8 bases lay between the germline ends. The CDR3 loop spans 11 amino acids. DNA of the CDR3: TGTGCCAGCGACCGGGGCACTGAAGCTTTCTTT. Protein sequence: CASDRGTEAFF.